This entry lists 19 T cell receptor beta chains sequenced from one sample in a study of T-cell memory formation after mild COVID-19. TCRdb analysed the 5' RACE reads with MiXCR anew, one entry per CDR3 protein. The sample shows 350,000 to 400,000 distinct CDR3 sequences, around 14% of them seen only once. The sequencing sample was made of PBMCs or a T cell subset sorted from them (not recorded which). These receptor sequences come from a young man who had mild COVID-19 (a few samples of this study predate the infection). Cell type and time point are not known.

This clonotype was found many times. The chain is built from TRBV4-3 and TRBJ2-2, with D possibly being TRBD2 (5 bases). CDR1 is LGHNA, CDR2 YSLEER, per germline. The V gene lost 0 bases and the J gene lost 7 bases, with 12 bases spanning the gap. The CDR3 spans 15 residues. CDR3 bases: TGCGCCAGCAGCCAAGATCGAGGGTATGGCGGGGAGCTGTTTTTT. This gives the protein CASSQDRGYGGELFF.

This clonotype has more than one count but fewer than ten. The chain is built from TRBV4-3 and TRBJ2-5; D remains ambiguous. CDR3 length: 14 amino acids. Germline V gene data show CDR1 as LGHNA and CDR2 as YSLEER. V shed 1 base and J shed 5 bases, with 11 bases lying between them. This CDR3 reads CASSQGQPPETQYF. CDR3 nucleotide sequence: TGCGCCAGCAGCCAAGGACAACCTCCTGAGACCCAGTACTTC.

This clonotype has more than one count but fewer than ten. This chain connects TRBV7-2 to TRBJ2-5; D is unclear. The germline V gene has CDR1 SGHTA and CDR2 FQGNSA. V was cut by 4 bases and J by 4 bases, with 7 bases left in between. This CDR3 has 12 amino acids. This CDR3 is CASSSDVETQYF. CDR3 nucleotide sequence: TGTGCCAGCAGCTCGGACGTAGAGACCCAGTACTTC.

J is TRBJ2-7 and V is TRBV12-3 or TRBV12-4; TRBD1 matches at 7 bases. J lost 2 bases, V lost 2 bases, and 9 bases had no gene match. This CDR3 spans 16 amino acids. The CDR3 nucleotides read TGTGCCAGCAGTTTACTTGGGACAGACTCCCCCTACGAGCAGTACTTC. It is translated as CASSLLGTDSPYEQYF.

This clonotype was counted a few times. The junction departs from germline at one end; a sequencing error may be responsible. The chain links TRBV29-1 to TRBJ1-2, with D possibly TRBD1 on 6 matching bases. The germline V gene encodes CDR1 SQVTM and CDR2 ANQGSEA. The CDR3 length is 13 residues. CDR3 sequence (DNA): TGCAGCGTTCCCTCCGAACAGGGTATTGGGACGGCCTTC. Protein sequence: CSVPSEQGIGTAF.

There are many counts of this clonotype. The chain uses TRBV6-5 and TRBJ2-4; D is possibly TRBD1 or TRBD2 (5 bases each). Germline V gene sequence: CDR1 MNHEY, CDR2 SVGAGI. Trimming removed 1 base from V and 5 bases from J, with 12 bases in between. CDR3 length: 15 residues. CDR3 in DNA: TGTGCCAGCAGTTACTATCAATCGGGACAAAACATTCAGTACTTC. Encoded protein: CASSYYQSGQNIQYF.

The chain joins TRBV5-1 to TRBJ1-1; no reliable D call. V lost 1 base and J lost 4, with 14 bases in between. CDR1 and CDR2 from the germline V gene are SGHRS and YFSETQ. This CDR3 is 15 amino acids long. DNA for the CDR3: TGCGCCAGCAGCTTGTCCGCGGGAACGGGCACTGAAGCTTTCTTT. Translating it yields CASSLSAGTGTEAFF. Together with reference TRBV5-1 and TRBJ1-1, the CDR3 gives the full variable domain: KAGVTQTPRYLIKTRGQQVTLSCSPISGHRSVSWYQQTPGQGLQFLFEYFSETQRNKGNFPGRFSGRQFSNSRSEMNVSTLELGDSALYLCASSLSAGTGTEAFFGQGTRLTVV.

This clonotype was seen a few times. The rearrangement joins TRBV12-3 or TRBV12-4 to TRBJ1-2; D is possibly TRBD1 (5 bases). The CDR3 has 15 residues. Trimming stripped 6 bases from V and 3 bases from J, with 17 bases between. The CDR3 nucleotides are TGTGCCAGCAGCAACACCGGGACGGAACACTATGGCTACACCTTC. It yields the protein CASSNTGTEHYGYTF.

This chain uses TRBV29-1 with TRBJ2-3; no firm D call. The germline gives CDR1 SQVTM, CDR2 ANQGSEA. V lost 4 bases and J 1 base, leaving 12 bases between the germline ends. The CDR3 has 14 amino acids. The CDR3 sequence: CSVVSRVRTDTQYF. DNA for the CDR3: TGCAGCGTTGTCTCCCGAGTTCGCACAGATACGCAGTATTTT.

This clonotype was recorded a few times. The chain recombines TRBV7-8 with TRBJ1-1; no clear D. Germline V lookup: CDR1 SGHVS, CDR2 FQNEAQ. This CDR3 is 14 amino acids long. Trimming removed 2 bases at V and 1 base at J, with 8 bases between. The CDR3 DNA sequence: TGTGCCAGCAGCTTATTTAGTGGGAACACTGAAGCTTTCTTT. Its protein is CASSLFSGNTEAFF.

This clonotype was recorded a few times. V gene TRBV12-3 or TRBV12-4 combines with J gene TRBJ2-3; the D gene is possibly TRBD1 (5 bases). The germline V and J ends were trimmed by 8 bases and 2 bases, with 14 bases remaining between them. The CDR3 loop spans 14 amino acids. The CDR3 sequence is CASRRRQNTDTQYF. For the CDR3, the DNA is TGTGCCAGCCGAAGACGACAGAACACAGATACGCAGTATTTT.

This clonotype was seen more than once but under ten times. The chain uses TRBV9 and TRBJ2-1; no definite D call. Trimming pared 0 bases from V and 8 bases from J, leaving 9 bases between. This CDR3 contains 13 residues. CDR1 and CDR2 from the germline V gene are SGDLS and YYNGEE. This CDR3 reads CASSVELWDEQFF. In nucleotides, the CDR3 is TGTGCCAGCAGCGTAGAGCTCTGGGATGAGCAGTTCTTC.

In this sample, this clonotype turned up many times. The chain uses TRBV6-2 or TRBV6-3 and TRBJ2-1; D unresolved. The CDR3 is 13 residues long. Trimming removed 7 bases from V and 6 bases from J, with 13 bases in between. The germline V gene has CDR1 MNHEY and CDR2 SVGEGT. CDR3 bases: TGTGCCAGCAAATCTAGGACGCCCAATGAGCAGTTCTTC. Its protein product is CASKSRTPNEQFF.

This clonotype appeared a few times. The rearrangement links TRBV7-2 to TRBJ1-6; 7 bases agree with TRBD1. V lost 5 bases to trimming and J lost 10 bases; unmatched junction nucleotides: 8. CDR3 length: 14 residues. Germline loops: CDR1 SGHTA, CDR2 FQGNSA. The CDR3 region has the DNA TGTGCCAGCAGCCCACGACAGGGTGAATCACCCCTCCACTTT. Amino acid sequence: CASSPRQGESPLHF.

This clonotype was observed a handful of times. In DNA, the CDR3 is TGCGCCAGCAGCCAAGATCAACTAGTCCACCGCACCGGGGAGCTGTTTTTT. It is translated as CASSQDQLVHRTGELFF. V gene TRBV4-3 combines with J gene TRBJ2-2, with TRBD2 as a possible D gene (5 bases). The CDR3 is 17 amino acids. Germline values: CDR1 LGHNA, CDR2 YSLEER. Trimming stripped 0 bases from V and 4 bases from J, with 15 bases between.

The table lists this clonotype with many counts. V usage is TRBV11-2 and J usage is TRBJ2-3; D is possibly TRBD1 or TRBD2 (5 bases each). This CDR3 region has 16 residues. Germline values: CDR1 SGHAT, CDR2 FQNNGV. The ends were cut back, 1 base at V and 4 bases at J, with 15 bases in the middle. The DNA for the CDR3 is TGTGCCAGCAGCTTAGGGTGGGGACCGGCCTCAGATACGCAGTATTTT. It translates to CASSLGWGPASDTQYF.

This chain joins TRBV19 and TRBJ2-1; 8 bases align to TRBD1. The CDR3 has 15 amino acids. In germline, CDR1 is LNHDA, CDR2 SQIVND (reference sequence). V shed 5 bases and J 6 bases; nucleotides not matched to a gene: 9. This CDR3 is CASSQGDRYGNEQFF. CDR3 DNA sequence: TGTGCCAGTAGTCAGGGGGACAGGTATGGCAATGAGCAGTTCTTC. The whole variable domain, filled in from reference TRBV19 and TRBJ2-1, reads DGGITQSPKYLFRKEGQNVTLSCEQNLNHDAMYWYRQDPGQGLRLIYYSQIVNDFQKGDIAEGYSVSREKKESFPLTVTSAQKNPTAFYLCASSQGDRYGNEQFFGPGTRLTVL.

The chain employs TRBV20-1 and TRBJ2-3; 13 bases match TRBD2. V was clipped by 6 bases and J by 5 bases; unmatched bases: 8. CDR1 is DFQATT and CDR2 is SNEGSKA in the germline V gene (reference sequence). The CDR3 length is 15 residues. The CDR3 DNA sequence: TGCAGTGCAACCGGACTAGCGGGGGCGGGAGATACGCAGTATTTT. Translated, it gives CSATGLAGAGDTQYF.

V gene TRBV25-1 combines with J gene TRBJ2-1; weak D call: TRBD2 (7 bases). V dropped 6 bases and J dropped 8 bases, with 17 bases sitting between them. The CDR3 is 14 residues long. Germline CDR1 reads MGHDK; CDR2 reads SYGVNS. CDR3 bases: TGTGCCAGCAGACCGCCGGGGGGCAGGGATGAGCAGTTCTTC. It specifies CASRPPGGRDEQFF.